This T cell receptor (beta chain) was sequenced in a study of blood T cell repertoires in COVID-19. Clones were read by immunoSEQ multiplex PCR, and TCRdb kept only the in-frame ones, dropping some. This sample carries under 350,000 clones, 65% to 90% of them seen once, and the ten largest clones take 10% to 15%. Unmatched junction bases numbered 5, after V lost 6 bases and J lost 0 bases. Germline loops: CDR1 LNHDA, CDR2 SQIVND (reference sequence). This CDR3 spans 15 amino acids. Sequencing was done on a sample of peripheral blood. This receptor was obtained from a human donor in a cohort sampled during active COVID-19. The chain employs TRBV19 and TRBJ1-5; 7 bases are a match to TRBD1. CDR3 bases: TGTGCCAGTAGAACGACAGGGTCTAGCAATCAGCCCCAGCATTTT. This encodes CASRTTGSSNQPQHF.